Presented here are 5 T cell receptor beta chains from one specimen sequenced in a study of control samples from healthy donors and cancer patients. Generated by immunoSEQ multiplex PCR, the TCRdb table keeps only in-frame clones and is missing some. The sample records under 150,000 clones, over 90% being singletons. Sequences were obtained from blood. The source of these receptors is a man aged 25 to 45 in good health.

The DNA for the CDR3 is TGCGCCAGCAGCTTGGGGGGGTCTGTGGGAGAGACCCAGTACTTC. Amino acids: CASSLGGSVGETQYF. The genes are TRBV5-1 and TRBJ2-5, with D perhaps matching TRBD1 or TRBD2 (5 bases each). Germline V gene data show CDR1 as SGHRS and CDR2 as YFSETQ. The CDR3 is 15 amino acids. V lost 0 bases, J lost 4 bases, and 13 bases lay in between.

This clone has just a few counts. This CDR3 is CASSEVGGANVLTF. In nucleotides, the CDR3 is TGTGCCAGCAGTGAGGTGGGTGGGGCCAACGTCCTGACTTTC. V usage is TRBV2 and J usage is TRBJ2-6; D remains ambiguous. The CDR3 consists of 14 residues. The germline V and J ends were trimmed by 3 bases and 3 bases, with 6 bases remaining between them. The V gene's germline CDR1 is SNHLY and CDR2 FYNNEI.

This clone came up a few times. V usage is TRBV28 and J usage is TRBJ2-5; possible D gene TRBD2, 5 bases. The V and J ends lost 6 bases and 5 bases respectively, with 13 bases between them. CDR1 and CDR2 from the germline V gene are MDHEN and SYDVKM. There are 13 residues in the CDR3. CDR3 sequence reads: CASRRSGSETQYF. In DNA form, the CDR3 reads TGTGCCAGCAGAAGGAGCGGTTCGGAGACCCAGTACTTC.

The CDR3 loop is CASSQGALEGTIYF. Written as DNA, the CDR3 is TGTGCCAGCAGCCAAGGGGCCCTTGAGGGCACCATATATTTT. The chain joins TRBV4-2 to TRBJ1-3; the D is unclear. The CDR3 contains 14 residues. Trimming shortened V by 1 base and J by 9 bases, and 13 bases separated the two germline ends. Germline loops: CDR1 LGHNA, CDR2 YNFKEQ.

The chain uses TRBV5-4 and TRBJ1-1; TRBD1 might be the D (5 bases). Trimming took off 4 bases at V and 1 base at J, with 11 bases between the two ends. There are 14 residues in the CDR3. Germline V gene data show CDR1 as SGHNT and CDR2 as YYREEE (reference sequence). DNA for the CDR3: TGTGCCAGCAGCGTATCTCAGGGGAACACTGAAGCTTTCTTT. As protein: CASSVSQGNTEAFF.